The next 23 T cell receptor beta chains were all read from a single sample in a study of blood T cell repertoires in COVID-19. Here immunoSEQ multiplex PCR was the method, and the copy in TCRdb shows in-frame clones only, minus some. The data contain under 300,000 clones, about nine tenths of them singletons. Sequenced material: PBMCs or T cells enriched from blood (not recorded which). Every receptor here comes from a man between 18 and 35 years old who had recovered from COVID-19.

The sample holds a few counts of this clone. The chain joins TRBV10-2 to TRBJ1-1; the D is unclear. The ends were cut back, 4 bases at V and 1 base at J, with 4 bases in the middle. The V gene's germline CDR1 is WSHSY and CDR2 SAAADI. The CDR3 has 12 residues. CDR3 protein: CASSGGNTEAFF. The CDR3 nucleotides read TGCGCCAGCAGTGGCGGGAACACTGAAGCTTTCTTT.

The chain combines TRBV5-1 with TRBJ2-7; a weak D match, TRBD2 (6 bases). This CDR3 has 15 residues. Between the trimmed V and J ends, which lost 1 base and 5 bases, there was a span of 16 bases. Looked up from germline, CDR1 is SGHRS and CDR2 is YFSETQ. The CDR3 DNA reads as TGCGCCAGCAGCTTGTCCCCGACTAGGCGAAACGAGCAGTACTTC. Translating gives CASSLSPTRRNEQYF.

This clone appeared a single time. In DNA form, the CDR3 reads TGTGCCAGCAGCTTAGGGGGACTCGGTGGAAACACCATATATTTT. It codes for CASSLGGLGGNTIYF. The chain is built from TRBV7-9 and TRBJ1-3; possible D gene TRBD1, 5 bases. Trimming cost V 1 base and J 3 bases, with 10 bases left between them. The CDR3 contains 15 residues. CDR1 is SEHNR, CDR2 FQNEAQ, per germline (reference sequence).

The chain's CDR3 is CASSLEASGAYNEQFF. CDR3 DNA sequence: TGTGCCAGCAGCTTGGAGGCTAGCGGGGCCTACAATGAGCAGTTCTTC. J is TRBJ2-1 and V is TRBV5-6, with 9 bases lining up with TRBD2. In germline, CDR1 is SGHDT, CDR2 YYEEEE. Unmatched junction bases numbered 3, after V lost 0 bases and J lost 2 bases. There are 16 residues in the CDR3.

This chain connects TRBV9 to TRBJ1-1; perhaps TRBD1 as D (6 bases). CDR1 and CDR2 (germline): SGDLS, YYNGEE. This CDR3 spans 14 amino acids. Trimming stripped 0 bases from V and 3 bases from J, with 9 bases between. The DNA for the CDR3 is TGTGCCAGCAGCGTAGATCCAGGGGACACTGAAGCTTTCTTT. This encodes CASSVDPGDTEAFF.

This chain links TRBV10-2 with TRBJ2-3; tentative D call: TRBD2 (5 bases). Trimming pared 3 bases from V and 3 bases from J, leaving 10 bases between. Germline V CDR1 and CDR2: WSHSY, SAAADI. The CDR3 is made up of 14 amino acids. The CDR3 region is CASSDGGRTDTQYF. CDR3 sequence (DNA): TGCGCCAGCAGTGATGGAGGTCGAACAGATACGCAGTATTTT.

This chain joins TRBV5-5 and TRBJ1-5; 7 bases are shared with TRBD1. This CDR3 has 14 residues. Germline trimming cut 1 base from V and 5 bases from J; bases unmatched to any gene: 3. The germline V gene encodes CDR1 SGHKS and CDR2 YYEKEE (reference sequence). The CDR3 here is CASSLLQGDQPQHF. As DNA, the CDR3 is TGTGCCAGCAGCTTGTTGCAGGGGGATCAGCCCCAGCATTTT.

V gene TRBV11-2 combines with J gene TRBJ1-1; no firm D call. Germline V gene data show CDR1 as SGHAT and CDR2 as FQNNGV. The length of the CDR3 is 13 residues. Deletions cut 2 bases from V and 1 base from J, with 5 bases between. CDR3 sequence reads: CASSLSGNTEAFF. CDR3 sequence (DNA): TGTGCCAGCAGCTTATCAGGGAACACTGAAGCTTTCTTT.

V is TRBV6-5 and J is TRBJ1-2; D call uncertain. V lost 1 base and J lost 8, with 14 bases in between. The CDR3 totals 14 residues. CDR1 and CDR2 (germline): MNHEY, SVGAGI. CDR3 nucleotide sequence: TGTGCCAGCAGTTACTTTCGGGGAGGGTGGGGCTACACCTTC. Translation: CASSYFRGGWGYTF.

The J gene is TRBJ1-1, the V gene TRBV7-2; D uncertain. Trimming took off 4 bases at V and 0 bases at J, with 6 bases between the two ends. The germline CDR1 and CDR2 sequences are SGHTA and FQGNSA. The CDR3 runs to 13 residues. For the CDR3, the DNA is TGTGCCAGCAGCTCTACGGTGAACACTGAAGCTTTCTTT. This sequence encodes CASSSTVNTEAFF.

This chain connects TRBV10-3 to TRBJ1-1; 7 bases match TRBD1. The CDR3 runs to 13 residues. Trimming removed 6 bases from V and 1 base from J; junction bases left unmatched: 2. Germline CDR1 is ENHRY and CDR2 is SYGVKD. DNA for the CDR3: TGTGCCATCAGAGGACAGGAGAACACTGAAGCTTTCTTT. This translates into CAIRGQENTEAFF.

The chain carries TRBV5-6 and TRBJ2-5; the match to TRBD2 covers 9 bases. The V segment lost 5 bases and the J segment 5 bases; nucleotides outside the gene matches: 7. The CDR3 spans 14 residues. Germline assignment: CDR1 SGHDT and CDR2 YYEEEE. CDR3 sequence reads: CASRREGADETQYF. The CDR3, as DNA: TGTGCCAGCAGGCGGGAGGGGGCCGACGAGACCCAGTACTTC.

The count of this clone is one. DNA for the CDR3: TGTGCCAGCAGTTCTGGACTAGCTAGGGCCACCTACGAGCAGTACTTC. Translation: CASSSGLARATYEQYF. The rearrangement uses TRBV6-5 and TRBJ2-7, with TRBD2 matching 8 bases. Germline V CDR1 and CDR2: MNHEY, SVGAGI. The V and J ends lost 4 bases and 2 bases, in that order; junction bases with no gene match: 10. The CDR3 consists of 16 residues.

Here the CDR3 DNA reads TGTGCCAGCTCACCAAGTCGAACAGGGGGCGGTAGTACTGAAGCTTTCTTT. Translating gives CASSPSRTGGGSTEAFF. This chain connects TRBV18 to TRBJ1-1; 9 bases match TRBD1. CDR1 is KGHSH, CDR2 LQKENI, per germline. This CDR3 has 17 amino acids. V gave up 2 bases and J gave up 5 bases; unmatched junction bases: 12.

V gene TRBV3-1 (or the pseudogene TRBV3-2) combines with J gene TRBJ2-2, with a tentative D call TRBD1 (5 bases). V dropped 5 bases and J dropped 7 bases, with 20 bases sitting between them. Germline lookup yields CDR1 LGHDT and CDR2 YNNKEL (reference sequence). This CDR3 has 16 amino acids. CDR3 in amino acids: CASSSSSQGIGGELFF. The CDR3 DNA is TGTGCCAGCAGCTCGTCCTCCCAGGGTATCGGCGGGGAGCTGTTTTTT.

This clone was picked up a small number of times. The rearrangement links TRBV19 to TRBJ2-5; possibly TRBD1 for D (5 bases). The CDR3 has 16 residues. Trimming took off 4 bases at V and 0 bases at J, with 15 bases between the two ends. The germline CDR1 and CDR2 sequences are LNHDA and SQIVND (reference sequence). CDR3 nucleotide sequence: TGTGCCAGTAGTACCCCAGGCGGCAGGGACCAAGAGACCCAGTACTTC. It codes for CASSTPGGRDQETQYF.

CDR3 DNA: TGTGCCAGTAGTATAGGGGCCTCCCCCTACGAGCAGTACTTC. This gives the protein CASSIGASPYEQYF. This chain uses TRBV19 with TRBJ2-7, with unresolved D. Trimming cost V 1 base and J 2 bases, with 9 bases left between them. This CDR3 has 14 amino acids. The germline V gene has CDR1 LNHDA and CDR2 SQIVND (reference sequence).

This sequence joins TRBV7-9 and TRBJ2-3; D might be TRBD1 (7 bases). The CDR3 length is 16 residues. Between the trimmed V and J ends, which lost 2 bases and 0 bases, there was a span of 12 bases. CDR1 and CDR2 (germline): SEHNR, FQNEAQ (reference sequence). CDR3 DNA sequence: TGTGCCAGCAGCTTACAGGGGGGATCTAGCACAGATACGCAGTATTTT. Its protein product is CASSLQGGSSTDTQYF. Together with reference TRBV7-9 and TRBJ2-3, the CDR3 gives the full variable domain: DTGVSQNPRHKITKRGQNVTFRCDPISEHNRLYWYRQTLGQGPEFLTYFQNEAQLEKSRLLSDRFSAERPKGSFSTLEIQRTEQGDSAMYLCASSLQGGSSTDTQYFGPGTRLTVL.

The chain couples TRBV6-5 to TRBJ1-1, with TRBD1 matching 10 bases. With V trimmed by 5 bases and J by 2 bases, 2 bases remained unmatched. This CDR3 has 14 amino acids. The germline gives CDR1 MNHEY, CDR2 SVGAGI. The CDR3 sequence is CASSRTGGNTEAFF. For the CDR3, the DNA is TGTGCCAGCAGTCGGACAGGGGGAAACACTGAAGCTTTCTTT.

J is TRBJ2-7 and V is TRBV7-3; 12 nucleotides align to TRBD1. The CDR3 extends over 15 amino acids. Looked up from germline, CDR1 is SGHTA and CDR2 is FQGTGA. V dropped 5 bases and J dropped 1; count of bases not matched to a gene: 3. The CDR3 loop is CASSQGQGASYEQYF. CDR3 nucleotide sequence: TGTGCCAGCAGCCAGGGACAGGGGGCTTCCTACGAGCAGTACTTC.

The CDR3 reads CASSLSGGPYNEQFF. CDR3 nucleotides: TGTGCCAGCAGCTTGAGCGGGGGGCCCTACAATGAGCAGTTCTTC. The chain couples TRBV7-8 to TRBJ2-1, with 9 bases lining up with TRBD2. The J segment lost 2 bases and the V segment lost 3 bases, leaving 2 bases of the junction unmatched. The CDR3 extends over 15 amino acids. CDR1 is SGHVS, CDR2 FQNEAQ, per germline. The whole variable domain, remainder taken from reference TRBV7-8 and TRBJ2-1, is GAGVSQSPRYKVAKRGQDVALRCDPISGHVSLFWYQQALGQGPEFLTYFQNEAQLDKSGLPSDRFFAERPEGSVSTLKIQRTQQEDSAVYLCASSLSGGPYNEQFFGPGTRLTVL.

This clone came up a few times. CDR3 DNA sequence: TGTGCCAGCAGCTTGGAAACAGTTACTCTTAACTATGGCTACACCTTC. This codes for CASSLETVTLNYGYTF. The chain has TRBV5-4 and TRBJ1-2; D uncertain. Trimming stripped 0 bases from V and 1 base from J, with 13 bases between. The CDR3 consists of 16 residues. CDR1 SGHNT and CDR2 YYREEE come from the germline V gene (reference sequence).

This clone was counted between two and nine times. The rearrangement uses TRBV12-3 or TRBV12-4 and TRBJ1-4, with D hard to call. CDR3 size: 13 residues. Trimming took 6 bases from V and 8 from J, leaving 13 bases between them. The chain's CDR3 is CASSTVLIEKLFF. CDR3 bases: TGTGCCAGCAGCACCGTTCTAATCGAAAAACTGTTTTTT.